What follows are 2 T cell receptor beta chains derived from one specimen sequenced in a study. Tregs were sorted as CD4+CD25+CD127-/low cells. TCRdb independently ran MiXCR on the 5' RACE reads; one entry per CDR3 protein. The sample consists of 52,000 or so distinct CDR3 sequences, 20% of them appearing once. Sequenced material: tumor-infiltrating Tregs sorted from the breast tumor. All receptors come from a female donor with breast cancer.

This clonotype was observed a handful of times. The chain employs TRBV5-1 and TRBJ1-1; D is unresolved. Trimming took off 4 bases at V and 3 bases at J, with 16 bases between the two ends. The germline V gene encodes CDR1 SGHRS and CDR2 YFSETQ. The CDR3 contains 15 residues. The CDR3 region has the DNA TGCGCCAGCAGCCTGCTTAAGGCCGGCGACACTGAAGCTTTCTTT. This codes for CASSLLKAGDTEAFF.

This clonotype showed up just a few times. The V gene is TRBV4-1, the J gene TRBJ2-1; the D gene is possibly TRBD1 (5 bases). The V gene's germline CDR1 is MGHRA and CDR2 YSYEKL. The CDR3 totals 15 residues. V lost 0 bases and J 9 bases, leaving 15 bases between the germline ends. In nucleotides, the CDR3 is TGCGCCAGCAGCCAAGAGGGGCAGGTGAGAAGTGAGCAGTTCTTC. Residues: CASSQEGQVRSEQFF.